The present entry profiles one T cell receptor (beta chain) with its context. This record comes from a study of blood T cell repertoires in COVID-19. The CDR3 is 17 amino acids. CDR1 LNHDA and CDR2 SQIVND come from the germline V gene (reference sequence). Losses at the gene ends were 10 bases for V and 0 bases for J; bases not matched to a gene: 7. TCRdb's table, derived via immunoSEQ multiplex PCR, lists solely in-frame clones and lacks some. The profile shows some 320,000 clones, 85% of them singletons. Input material: peripheral blood. This TCR was sampled from a human donor in a cohort sampled during active COVID-19. J is TRBJ2-6 and V is TRBV19, with 12 bases identical to TRBD1. The CDR3 is CATTLGQGASGANVLTF. The CDR3 region has the DNA TGTGCCACCACATTGGGACAGGGGGCCTCTGGGGCCAACGTCCTGACTTTC.